This T cell receptor (beta chain) derives from a study of blood T cell repertoires in COVID-19. Study-level background: Acute and convalescent COVID-19 specimens originated in the United States, Italy and Spain. PBMCs, B-cell-depleted T cells, or T cells were the source of the cDNA or gDNA that made up the material.

With 5 bases clipped from V and 6 bases from J, the junction kept 9 bases outside the gene matches. The CDR3 runs to 15 residues. Germline V gene lookup returns CDR1 SGHNT and CDR2 YENEEA. Authors' processing steps: Nucleated cell number was recorded as an estimate derived from reference gene primer amplification. The protocol was immunoSEQ multiplex PCR, while the TCRdb copy is restricted to in-frame clones and leaves out a portion. The V and J calls and clone size were taken over from that table, and D and trimming were inferred from the DNA. Altogether some 170,000 clones are present, more than 70% being singletons, with the ten largest covering less than 9%.

The sequence was obtained from a woman aged 55-69 years with acute or convalescent COVID-19. This sequence joins TRBV11-3 and TRBJ2-2, with 7 bases aligning to TRBD1. Sequencing was carried out using peripheral blood. The CDR3 bases are TGTGCCAGCAGCCAAACAGGGGTTGGCGCCGGGGAGCTGTTTTTT. Translating it yields CASSQTGVGAGELFF.